The clone carrying this T cell receptor beta chain was seen a handful of times. Its cognate antigen is unknown. Conversion of TCR transcripts into cDNA relied on 5'RACE template switching, which added a universal primer site and UMIs. One entry per CDR3 protein, called by TCRdb with MiXCR from the 5' RACE reads. The repertoire includes around 250,000 distinct CDR3 sequences, roughly 7.2% of them detected once, and approximately 0.84% sits in the top ten. Trimming cost V 2 bases and J 5 bases; bases outside gene matches: 12. The CDR3 contains 17 residues. Per germline, CDR1 MNHEY and CDR2 SVGEGT. These data originate in a study of T cells after yellow fever vaccination. About the research overall: SMART-Seq v4 Ultra Low Input served to prepare low-cell-number fractions.

Study results and limitations: Contamination of FACS-sorted repertoires by abundant clonotypes from the bulk population could occur. Most clones from primary vaccination were detected again post-booster (approximately 96% CD4, roughly 85% CD8).

This receptor was taken from a man aged 25 to 40 who received the YFV17D yellow fever vaccine. This sequence joins TRBV6-2 or TRBV6-3 and TRBJ2-7; 10 nucleotides align to TRBD1. Sequencing was performed on CD4+ T cells sorted from PBMCs, taken 15 days after the yellow fever booster vaccination. Here the CDR3 reads CASSYPGQGSGKHEQYF. The CDR3 bases are TGTGCCAGCAGTTACCCGGGACAGGGGTCTGGAAAACACGAGCAGTACTTC.